This T cell receptor beta chain is drawn from a study of blood T cell repertoires in COVID-19. Study details: Sites in the United States, Italy and Spain provided acute and convalescent COVID-19 samples. PBMCs, B-cell-depleted T cells, or T cells provided the cDNA or gDNA that made up the material.

This clone was counted a few times. The CDR3 is 14 residues long. Germline CDR1 is GTSNPN and CDR2 is SVGIG (reference sequence). V dropped 5 bases and J dropped 4; count of bases not matched to a gene: 8. Libraries were prepared by immunoSEQ multiplex PCR; TCRdb keeps only in-frame clonotypes and omits some of them. The data show under 250,000 clones, around nine tenths seen once. The clonotype was recovered from a man in his forties or fifties with acute or convalescent COVID-19. This chain joins TRBV30 and TRBJ1-3; the match to TRBD1 covers 7 bases. The sequenced sample was peripheral blood. CDR3 sequence (DNA): TGTGCCTGGGAACAGGGGAGGTTGGGAAACACCATATATTTT. Protein product: CAWEQGRLGNTIYF.